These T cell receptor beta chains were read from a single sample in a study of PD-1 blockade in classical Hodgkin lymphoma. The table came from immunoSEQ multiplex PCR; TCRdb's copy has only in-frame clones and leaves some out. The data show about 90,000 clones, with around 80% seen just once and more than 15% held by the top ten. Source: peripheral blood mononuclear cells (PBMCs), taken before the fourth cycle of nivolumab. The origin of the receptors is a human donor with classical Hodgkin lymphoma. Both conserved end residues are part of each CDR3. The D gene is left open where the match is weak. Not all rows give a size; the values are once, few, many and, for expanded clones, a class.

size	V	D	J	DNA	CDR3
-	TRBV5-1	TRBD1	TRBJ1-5	TGCGCCAGCAGCTATTCGCCGATGGGACAGGGGGATCAGCCCCAGCATTTT	CASSYSPMGQGDQPQHF
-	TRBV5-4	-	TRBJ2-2	TGTGCCAGCAGCTTGACCCCAGGGAGGGGGATGACCGGGGAGCTGTTTTTT	CASSLTPGRGMTGELFF
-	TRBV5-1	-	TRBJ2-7	TGCGCCAGCAGCTTGGGGGGGCGTGATTACGAGCAGTACTTC	CASSLGGRDYEQYF
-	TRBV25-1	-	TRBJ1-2	TGTGCCAGCAGTGGACAGGAAATACCTAACTATGGCTACACCTTC	CASSGQEIPNYGYTF
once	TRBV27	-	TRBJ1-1	TGTGCCAGCAAAGGTCAGGGGTTTGAAGCTTTCTTT	CASKGQGFEAFF
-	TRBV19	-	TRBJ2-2	TGTGCCAGTAGTTGGGGTCTATTGAACACCGGGGAGCTGTTTTTT	CASSWGLLNTGELFF
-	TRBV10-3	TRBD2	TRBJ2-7	TGTGCCACCGGACTAGCGGGCTCCTACGAGCAGTACTTC	CATGLAGSYEQYF
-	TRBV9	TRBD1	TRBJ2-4	TGTGCCAGCAGCGTAGACGGGACAGGGGGAAACATTCAGTACTTC	CASSVDGTGGNIQYF
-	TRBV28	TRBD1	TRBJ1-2	TGTGCCAGCAGGGTGACAGGGATAGTAGGTGGCTACACCTTC	CASRVTGIVGGYTF
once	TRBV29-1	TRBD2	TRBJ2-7	TGCAGCGTTGTCCCTTCTAGCGGCGCCTTGGTCTACGAGCAGTACTTC	CSVVPSSGALVYEQYF
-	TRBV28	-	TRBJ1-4	TGTGCCAGCAGTTCGCCGACAGGATGGTATGAAAAACTGTTTTTT	CASSSPTGWYEKLFF
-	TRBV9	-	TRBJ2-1	TGTGCCAGCAGCGTAGAGACACGTTACAATGAGCAGTTCTTC	CASSVETRYNEQFF
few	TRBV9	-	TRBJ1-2	TGTGCCAGCAGCGTCCCCAGCTATGGCTACACCTTC	CASSVPSYGYTF
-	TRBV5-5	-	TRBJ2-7	TGTGCCAGCAGCTTGCAGGGGTCCTACGAGCAGTACTTC	CASSLQGSYEQYF
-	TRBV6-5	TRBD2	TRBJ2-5	TGTGCCAGCAGAATAACTAGCGGGAGGGTAGAGACCCAGTACTTC	CASRITSGRVETQYF
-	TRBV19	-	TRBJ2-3	TGTGCCAGTAGAAGGGGGAGAGGGGGTAGCGTTACAGATACGCAGTATTTT	CASRRGRGGSVTDTQYF
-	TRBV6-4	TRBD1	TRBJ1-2	TGTGCCAGCAGTGGATGGACAGGGCATGGCTACACCTTC	CASSGWTGHGYTF
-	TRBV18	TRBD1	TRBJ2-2	TGTGCCAGCTCACTCGCGGGACAGGGGAGTGCCGGGGAGCTGTTTTTT	CASSLAGQGSAGELFF
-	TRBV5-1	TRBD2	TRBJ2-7	TGCGCCAGCAGCTTCCCACCAGGGACTAGCGGGAGCTACGAGCAGTACTTC	CASSFPPGTSGSYEQYF
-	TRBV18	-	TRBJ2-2	TGTGCCAGCTCACCCTACAGGGAAAACACCGGGGAGCTGTTTTTT	CASSPYRENTGELFF
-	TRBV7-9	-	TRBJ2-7	TGTGCCAGCAGCTCGGATTTTTACGAGCAGTACTTC	CASSSDFYEQYF
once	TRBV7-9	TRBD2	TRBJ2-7	TGTGCCAGCAGCTCCCCCGGGACTAGCGGACACTACGAGCAGTACTTC	CASSSPGTSGHYEQYF
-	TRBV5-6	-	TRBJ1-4	TGTGCCAGCAGCTTGGTGGGGAGGAATGAAAAACTGTTTTTT	CASSLVGRNEKLFF
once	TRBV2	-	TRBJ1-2	TGTGCCAGCAGCCCCAGCTATGGCTACACCTTC	CASSPSYGYTF
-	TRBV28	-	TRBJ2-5	TGTGCCAGCAGTCCCGTCGGGATGACCCAGTACTTC	CASSPVGMTQYF
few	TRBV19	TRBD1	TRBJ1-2	TGTGCCAGTAGTATTCGAGGAGGGGGCGCCGGGAACTATGGCTACACCTTC	CASSIRGGGAGNYGYTF
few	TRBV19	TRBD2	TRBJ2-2	TGTGCCAGTACGATTAGCGGGGGGTTCGCGAACACCGGGGAGCTGTTTTTT	CASTISGGFANTGELFF
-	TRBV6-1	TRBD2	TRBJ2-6	TGTGCCAGCAGTGCCCGGACTAGCGGGAGGCACCTCTCTGGGGCCAACGTCCTGACTTTC	CASSARTSGRHLSGANVLTF
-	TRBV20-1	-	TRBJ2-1	TGCAGTGCTAGTCCCCGGGATGAGCAGTTCTTC	CSASPRDEQFF
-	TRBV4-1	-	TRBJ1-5	TGCGCCAGCAGCCCACTCGACCTTGGTTTTAGCAATCAGCCCCAGCATTTT	CASSPLDLGFSNQPQHF
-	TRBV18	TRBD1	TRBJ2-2	TGTGCCAGCTCACCCGACAGGGGAAACACCGGGGAGCTGTTTTTT	CASSPDRGNTGELFF
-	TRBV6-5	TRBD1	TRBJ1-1	TGTGCCACCACCGGGACAGGGGGCAAAGGTGAAGCTTTCTTT	CATTGTGGKGEAFF
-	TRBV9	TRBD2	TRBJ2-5	TGTGCCAGCAGCCCCAGTGGTGGACTAGAAGAGACCCAGTACTTC	CASSPSGGLEETQYF
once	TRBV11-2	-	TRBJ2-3	TGTGCCAGCTCCCGGGGGAGATTACGCAGCACAGATACGCAGTATTTT	CASSRGRLRSTDTQYF
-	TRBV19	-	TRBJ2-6	TGTGCCAGTAATCCGGGCGGTGGGGCCAACGTCCTGACTTTC	CASNPGGGANVLTF
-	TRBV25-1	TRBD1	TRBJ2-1	TGTGCCAGCATGAACAGGGGCTACAATGAGCAGTTCTTC	CASMNRGYNEQFF
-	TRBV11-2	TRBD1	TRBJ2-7	TGTGCCAGCAGCTTAGCGGGACAGGGAAACGAGCAGTACTTC	CASSLAGQGNEQYF